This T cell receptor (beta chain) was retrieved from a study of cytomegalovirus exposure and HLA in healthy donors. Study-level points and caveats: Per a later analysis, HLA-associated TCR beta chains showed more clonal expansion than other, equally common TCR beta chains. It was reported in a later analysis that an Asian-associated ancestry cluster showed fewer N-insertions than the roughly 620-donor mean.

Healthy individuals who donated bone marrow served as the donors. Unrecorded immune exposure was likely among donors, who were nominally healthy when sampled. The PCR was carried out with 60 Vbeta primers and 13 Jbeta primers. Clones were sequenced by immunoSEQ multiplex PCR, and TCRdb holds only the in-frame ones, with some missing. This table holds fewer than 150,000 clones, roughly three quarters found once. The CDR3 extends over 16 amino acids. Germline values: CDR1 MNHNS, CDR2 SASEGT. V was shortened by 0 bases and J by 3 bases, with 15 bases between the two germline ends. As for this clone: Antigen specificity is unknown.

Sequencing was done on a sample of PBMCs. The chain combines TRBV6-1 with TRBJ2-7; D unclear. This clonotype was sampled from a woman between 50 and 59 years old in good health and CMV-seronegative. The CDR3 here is CASSEAQTHAGYEQYF. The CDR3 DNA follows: TGTGCCAGCAGTGAAGCGCAGACCCACGCAGGCTACGAGCAGTACTTC.